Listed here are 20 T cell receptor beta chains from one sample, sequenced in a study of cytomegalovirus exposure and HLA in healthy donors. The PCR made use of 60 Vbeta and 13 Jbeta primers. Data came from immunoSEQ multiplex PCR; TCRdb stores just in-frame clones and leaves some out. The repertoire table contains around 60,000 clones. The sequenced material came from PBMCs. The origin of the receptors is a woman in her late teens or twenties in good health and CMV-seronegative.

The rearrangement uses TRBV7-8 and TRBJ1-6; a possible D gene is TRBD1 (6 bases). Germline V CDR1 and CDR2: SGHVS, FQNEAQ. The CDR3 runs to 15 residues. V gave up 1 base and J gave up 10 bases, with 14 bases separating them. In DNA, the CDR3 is TGTGCCAGCAGCTTAGTTGGGGGCCGCACCTCACCCCTCCACTTT. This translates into CASSLVGGRTSPLHF. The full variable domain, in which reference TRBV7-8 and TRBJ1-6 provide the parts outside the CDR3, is GAGVSQSPRYKVAKRGQDVALRCDPISGHVSLFWYQQALGQGPEFLTYFQNEAQLDKSGLPSDRFFAERPEGSVSTLKIQRTQQEDSAVYLCASSLVGGRTSPLHFGNGTRLTVT.

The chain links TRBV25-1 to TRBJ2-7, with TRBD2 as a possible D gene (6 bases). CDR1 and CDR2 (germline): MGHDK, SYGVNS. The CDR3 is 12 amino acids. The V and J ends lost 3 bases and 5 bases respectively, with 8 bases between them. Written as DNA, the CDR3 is TGTGCCAGCAGTGACAGGGAGGACGAGCAGTACTTC. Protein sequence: CASSDREDEQYF.

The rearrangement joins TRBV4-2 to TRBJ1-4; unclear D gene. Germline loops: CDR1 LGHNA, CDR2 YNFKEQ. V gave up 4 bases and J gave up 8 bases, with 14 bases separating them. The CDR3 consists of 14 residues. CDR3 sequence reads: CASSPPSGVEKLFF. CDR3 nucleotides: TGTGCCAGCAGCCCCCCCTCGGGTGTGGAAAAACTGTTTTTT.

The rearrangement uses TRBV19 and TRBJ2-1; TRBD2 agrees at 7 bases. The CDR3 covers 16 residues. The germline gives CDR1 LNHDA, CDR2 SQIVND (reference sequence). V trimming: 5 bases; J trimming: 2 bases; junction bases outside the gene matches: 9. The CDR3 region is CASSPSPSGTYNEQFF. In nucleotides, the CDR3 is TGTGCCAGTAGTCCGTCCCCTAGCGGAACCTACAATGAGCAGTTCTTC.

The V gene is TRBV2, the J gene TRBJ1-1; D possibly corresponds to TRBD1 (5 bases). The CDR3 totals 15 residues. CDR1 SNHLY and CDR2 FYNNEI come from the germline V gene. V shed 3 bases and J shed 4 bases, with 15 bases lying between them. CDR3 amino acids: CASSEDGRGGTEAFF. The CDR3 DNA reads TGTGCCAGCAGTGAGGACGGAAGGGGAGGCACTGAAGCTTTCTTT.

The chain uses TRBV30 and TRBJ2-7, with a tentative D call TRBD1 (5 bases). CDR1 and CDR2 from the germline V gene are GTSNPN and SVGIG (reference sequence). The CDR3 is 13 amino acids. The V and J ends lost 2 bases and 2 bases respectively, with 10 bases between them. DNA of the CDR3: TGTGCCTGGAGTTTGGGGCAGGCCTACGAGCAGTACTTC. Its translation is CAWSLGQAYEQYF. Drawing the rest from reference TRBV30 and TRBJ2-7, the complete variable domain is SQTIHQWPATLVQPVGSPLSLECTVEGTSNPNLYWYRQAAGRGLQLLFYSVGIGQISSEVPQNLSASRPQDRQFILSSKKLLLSDSGFYLCAWSLGQAYEQYFGPGTRLTVT.

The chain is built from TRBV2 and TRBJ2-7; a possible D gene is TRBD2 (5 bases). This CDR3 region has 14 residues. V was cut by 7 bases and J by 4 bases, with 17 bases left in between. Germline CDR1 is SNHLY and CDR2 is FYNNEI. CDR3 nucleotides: TGTGCCAGCAAACGGAGCGGCCTTATGTACGAGCAGTACTTC. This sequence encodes CASKRSGLMYEQYF. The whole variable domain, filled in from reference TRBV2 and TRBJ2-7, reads EPEVTQTPSHQVTQMGQEVILRCVPISNHLYFYWYRQILGQKVEFLVSFYNNEISEKSEIFDDQFSVERPDGSNFTLKIRSTKLEDSAMYFCASKRSGLMYEQYFGPGTRLTVT.

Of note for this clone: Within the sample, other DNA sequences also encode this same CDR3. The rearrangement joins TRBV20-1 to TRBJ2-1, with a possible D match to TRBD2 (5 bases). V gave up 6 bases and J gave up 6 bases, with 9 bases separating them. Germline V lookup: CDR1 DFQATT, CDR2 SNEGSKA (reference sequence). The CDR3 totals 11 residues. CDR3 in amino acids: CSAERGNEQFF. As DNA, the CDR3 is TGCAGTGCCGAACGGGGCAATGAGCAGTTCTTC.

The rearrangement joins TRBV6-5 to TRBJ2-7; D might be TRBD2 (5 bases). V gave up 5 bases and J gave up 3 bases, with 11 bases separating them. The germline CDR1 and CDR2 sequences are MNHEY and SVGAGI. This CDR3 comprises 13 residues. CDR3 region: CASSAGILYEQYF. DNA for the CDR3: TGTGCCAGCAGTGCCGGGATCCTCTACGAGCAGTACTTC.

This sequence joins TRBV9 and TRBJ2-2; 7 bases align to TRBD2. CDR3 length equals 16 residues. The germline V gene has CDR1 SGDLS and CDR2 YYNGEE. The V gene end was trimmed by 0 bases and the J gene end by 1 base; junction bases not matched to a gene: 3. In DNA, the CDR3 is TGTGCCAGCAGCGTAGGGAGCGGGGTGAACACCGGGGAGCTGTTTTTT. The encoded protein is CASSVGSGVNTGELFF.

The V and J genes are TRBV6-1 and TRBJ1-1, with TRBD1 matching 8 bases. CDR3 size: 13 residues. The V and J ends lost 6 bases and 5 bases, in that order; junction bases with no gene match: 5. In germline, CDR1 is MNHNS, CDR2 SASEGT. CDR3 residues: CASRGQGATEAFF. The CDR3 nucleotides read TGTGCCAGCAGGGGGCAGGGGGCTACTGAAGCTTTCTTT.

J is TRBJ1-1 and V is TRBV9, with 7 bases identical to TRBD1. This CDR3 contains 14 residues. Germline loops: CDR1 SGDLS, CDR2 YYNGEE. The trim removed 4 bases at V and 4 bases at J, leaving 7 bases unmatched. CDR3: CASSPAGGSTEAFF. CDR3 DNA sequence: TGTGCCAGCAGCCCGGCAGGGGGTTCCACTGAAGCTTTCTTT.

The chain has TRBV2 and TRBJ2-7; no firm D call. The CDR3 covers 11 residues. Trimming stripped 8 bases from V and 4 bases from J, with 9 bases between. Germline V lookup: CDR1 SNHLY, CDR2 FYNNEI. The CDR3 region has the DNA TGTGCCAGCGGAGAAGTATACGAGCAGTACTTC. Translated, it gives CASGEVYEQYF.

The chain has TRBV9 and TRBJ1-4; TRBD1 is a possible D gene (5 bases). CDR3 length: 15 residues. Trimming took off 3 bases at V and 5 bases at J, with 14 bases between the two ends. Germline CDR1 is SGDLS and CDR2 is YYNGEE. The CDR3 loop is CASSALRDSNEKLFF. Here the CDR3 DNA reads TGTGCCAGCAGCGCTCTACGGGACTCAAATGAAAAACTGTTTTTT.

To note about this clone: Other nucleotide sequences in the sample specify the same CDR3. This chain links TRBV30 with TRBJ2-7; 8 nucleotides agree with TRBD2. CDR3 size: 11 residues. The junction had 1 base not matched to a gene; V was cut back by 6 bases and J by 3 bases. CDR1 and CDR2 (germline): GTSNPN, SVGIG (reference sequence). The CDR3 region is CACSGNYEQYF. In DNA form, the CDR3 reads TGTGCCTGTAGCGGGAACTACGAGCAGTACTTC.

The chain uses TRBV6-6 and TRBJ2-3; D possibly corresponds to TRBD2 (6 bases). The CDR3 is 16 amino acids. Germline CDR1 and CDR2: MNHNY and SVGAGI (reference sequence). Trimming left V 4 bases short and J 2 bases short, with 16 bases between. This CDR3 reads CASSFTGTSSTDTQYF. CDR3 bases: TGTGCCAGCAGTTTTACCGGGACTTCCTCCACAGATACGCAGTATTTT.

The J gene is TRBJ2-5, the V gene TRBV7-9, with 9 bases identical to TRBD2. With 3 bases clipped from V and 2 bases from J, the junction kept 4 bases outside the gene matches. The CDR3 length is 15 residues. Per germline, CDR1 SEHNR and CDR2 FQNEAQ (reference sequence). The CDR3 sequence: CASSLRSGGQETQYF. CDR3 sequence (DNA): TGTGCCAGCAGCTTGCGTAGCGGGGGACAAGAGACCCAGTACTTC. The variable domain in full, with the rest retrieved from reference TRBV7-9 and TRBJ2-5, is DTGVSQNPRHKITKRGQNVTFRCDPISEHNRLYWYRQTLGQGPEFLTYFQNEAQLEKSRLLSDRFSAERPKGSFSTLEIQRTEQGDSAMYLCASSLRSGGQETQYFGPGTRLLVL.

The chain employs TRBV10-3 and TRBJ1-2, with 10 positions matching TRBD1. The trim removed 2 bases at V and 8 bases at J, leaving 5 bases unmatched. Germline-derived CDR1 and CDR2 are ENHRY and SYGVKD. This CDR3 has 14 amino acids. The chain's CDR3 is CAISEDRGLLGYTF. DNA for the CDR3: TGTGCCATCAGTGAGGACAGGGGGCTGTTAGGCTACACCTTC.

CDR3 region: CASSYQDRGSDEQYF. The CDR3 coding sequence is TGTGCCAGCAGTTACCAGGACAGGGGGAGCGACGAGCAGTACTTC. This chain joins TRBV6-6 and TRBJ2-7, with 10 bases identical to TRBD1. This CDR3 region has 15 residues. The V gene end was trimmed by 2 bases and the J gene end by 5 bases; junction bases not matched to a gene: 6. Germline CDR1 is MNHNY and CDR2 is SVGAGI (reference sequence).

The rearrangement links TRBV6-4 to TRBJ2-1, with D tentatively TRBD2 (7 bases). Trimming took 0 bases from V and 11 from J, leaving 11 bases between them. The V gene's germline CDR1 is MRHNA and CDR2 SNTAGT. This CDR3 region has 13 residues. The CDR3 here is CASSDSVRGQQFF. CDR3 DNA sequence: TGTGCCAGCAGTGACTCGGTGCGGGGGCAGCAGTTCTTC.